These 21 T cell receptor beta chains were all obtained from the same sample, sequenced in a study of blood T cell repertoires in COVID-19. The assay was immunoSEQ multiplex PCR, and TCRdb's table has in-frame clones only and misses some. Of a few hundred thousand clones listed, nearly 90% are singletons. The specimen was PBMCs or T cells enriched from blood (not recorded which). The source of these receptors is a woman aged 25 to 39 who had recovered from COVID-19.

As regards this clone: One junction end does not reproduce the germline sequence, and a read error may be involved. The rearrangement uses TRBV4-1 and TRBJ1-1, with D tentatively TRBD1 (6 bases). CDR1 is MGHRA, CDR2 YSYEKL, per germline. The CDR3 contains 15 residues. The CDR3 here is CASSQVGTLNTEAFF. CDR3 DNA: TGCGCCAGTAGCCAAGTAGGGACACTAAACACTGAAGCTTTCTTT.

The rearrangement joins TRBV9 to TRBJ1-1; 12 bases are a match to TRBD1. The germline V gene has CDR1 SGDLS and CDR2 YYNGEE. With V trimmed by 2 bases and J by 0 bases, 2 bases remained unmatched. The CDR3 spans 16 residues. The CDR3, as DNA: TGTGCCAGCAGCGTCCGGGACAGGGGGCTGAACACTGAAGCTTTCTTT. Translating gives CASSVRDRGLNTEAFF.

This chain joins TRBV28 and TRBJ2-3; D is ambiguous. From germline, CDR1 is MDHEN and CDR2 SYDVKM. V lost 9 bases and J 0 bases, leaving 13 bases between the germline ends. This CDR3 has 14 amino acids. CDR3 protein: CASCRLFSTDTQYF. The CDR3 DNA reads TGTGCCAGTTGCAGACTGTTTAGCACAGATACGCAGTATTTT.

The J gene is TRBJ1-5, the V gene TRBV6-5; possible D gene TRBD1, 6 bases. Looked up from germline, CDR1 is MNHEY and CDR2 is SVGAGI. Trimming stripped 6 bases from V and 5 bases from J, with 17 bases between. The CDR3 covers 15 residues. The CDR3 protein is CASSPGGASYQPQHF. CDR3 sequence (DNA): TGTGCCAGCAGCCCGGGGGGCGCGTCTTATCAGCCCCAGCATTTT.

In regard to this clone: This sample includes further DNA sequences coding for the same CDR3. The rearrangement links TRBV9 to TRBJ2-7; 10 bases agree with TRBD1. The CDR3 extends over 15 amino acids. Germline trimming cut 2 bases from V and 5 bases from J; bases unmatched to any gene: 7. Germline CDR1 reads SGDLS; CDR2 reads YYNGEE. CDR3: CASSVADRGPHEQYF. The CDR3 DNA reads TGTGCCAGCAGCGTGGCAGACAGGGGGCCACACGAGCAGTACTTC.

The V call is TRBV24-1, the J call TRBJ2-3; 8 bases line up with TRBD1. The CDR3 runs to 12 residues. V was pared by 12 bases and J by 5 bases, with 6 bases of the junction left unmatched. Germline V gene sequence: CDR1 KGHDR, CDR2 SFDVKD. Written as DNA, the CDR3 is TGTGCCGCCTCCGACAGGGGAGATACGCAGTATTTT. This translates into CAASDRGDTQYF.

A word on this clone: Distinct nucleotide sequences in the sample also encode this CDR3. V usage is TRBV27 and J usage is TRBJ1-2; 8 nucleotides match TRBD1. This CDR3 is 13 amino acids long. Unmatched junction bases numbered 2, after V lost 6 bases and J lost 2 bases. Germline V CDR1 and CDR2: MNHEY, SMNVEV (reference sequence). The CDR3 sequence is CASSRTGNYGYTF. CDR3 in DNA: TGTGCCAGCAGCCGGACAGGGAACTATGGCTACACCTTC.

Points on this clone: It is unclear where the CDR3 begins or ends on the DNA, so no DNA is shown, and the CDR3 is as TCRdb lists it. CDR3 residues: CASSLNRFLENEQYF. V is TRBV7-9 and J is TRBJ2-7; the D call TRBD2 from the table was never checked on the DNA. The CDR3 length equals 15 residues, ends included. The germline CDR1 and CDR2 sequences are SEHNR and FQNEAQ (reference sequence).

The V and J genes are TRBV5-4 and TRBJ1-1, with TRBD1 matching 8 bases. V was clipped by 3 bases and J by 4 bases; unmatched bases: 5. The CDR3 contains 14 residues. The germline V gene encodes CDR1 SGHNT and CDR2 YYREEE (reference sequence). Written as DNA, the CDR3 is TGTGCCAGCAGCTGGACAGGGCCCTCCACTGAAGCTTTCTTT. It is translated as CASSWTGPSTEAFF.

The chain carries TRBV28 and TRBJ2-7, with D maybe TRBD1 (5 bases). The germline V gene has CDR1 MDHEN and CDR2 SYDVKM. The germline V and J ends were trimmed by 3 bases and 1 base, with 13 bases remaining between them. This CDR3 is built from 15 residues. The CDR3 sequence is CASSFFQGQSYEQYF. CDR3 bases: TGTGCCAGCAGTTTTTTTCAGGGTCAATCCTACGAGCAGTACTTC. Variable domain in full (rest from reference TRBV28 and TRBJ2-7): DVKVTQSSRYLVKRTGEKVFLECVQDMDHENMFWYRQDPGLGLRLIYFSYDVKMKEKGDIPEGYSVSREKKERFSLILESASTNQTSMYLCASSFFQGQSYEQYFGPGTRLTVT.

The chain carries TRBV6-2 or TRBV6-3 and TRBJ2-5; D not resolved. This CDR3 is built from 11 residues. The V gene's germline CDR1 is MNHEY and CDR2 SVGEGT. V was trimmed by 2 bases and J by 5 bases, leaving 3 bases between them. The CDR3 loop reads CASSYAETQYF. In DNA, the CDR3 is TGTGCCAGCAGTTACGCGGAGACCCAGTACTTC.

CDR3 sequence (DNA): TGTGCCAGCTCACCAATATCGTCAGTACGGGGAGGCTCCACCGGGGAGCTGTTTTTT. The encoded protein is CASSPISSVRGGSTGELFF. This chain uses TRBV18 with TRBJ2-2; TRBD2 might be the D (6 bases). CDR3 length: 19 amino acids. Trimming stripped 2 bases from V and 4 bases from J, with 23 bases between. Germline-derived CDR1 and CDR2 are KGHSH and LQKENI.

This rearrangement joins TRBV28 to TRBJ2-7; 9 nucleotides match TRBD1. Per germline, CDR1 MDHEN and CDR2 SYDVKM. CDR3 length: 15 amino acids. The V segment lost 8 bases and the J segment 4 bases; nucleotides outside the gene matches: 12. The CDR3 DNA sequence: TGTGCCAGCGCCGAGGGGGACAGGGTGTCGTACGAGCAGTACTTC. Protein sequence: CASAEGDRVSYEQYF.

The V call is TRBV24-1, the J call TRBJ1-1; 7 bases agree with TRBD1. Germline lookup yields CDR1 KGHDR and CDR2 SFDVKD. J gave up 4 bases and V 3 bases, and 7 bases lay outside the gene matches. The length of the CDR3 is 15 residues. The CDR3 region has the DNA TGTGCCACCAGTGATCCCCACAGGGGAAGCACTGAAGCTTTCTTT. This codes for CATSDPHRGSTEAFF.

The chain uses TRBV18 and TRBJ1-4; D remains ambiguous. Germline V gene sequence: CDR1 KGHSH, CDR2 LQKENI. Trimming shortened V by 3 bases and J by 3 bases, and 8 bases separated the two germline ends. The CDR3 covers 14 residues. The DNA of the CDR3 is TGTGCCAGCTCACCGGCATCAGCTAATGAAAAACTGTTTTTT. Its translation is CASSPASANEKLFF.

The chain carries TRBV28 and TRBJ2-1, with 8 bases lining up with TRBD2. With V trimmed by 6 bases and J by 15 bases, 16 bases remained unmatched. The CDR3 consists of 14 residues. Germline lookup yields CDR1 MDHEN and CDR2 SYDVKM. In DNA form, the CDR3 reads TGTGCCAGCAGCACGGATTTCTCGGGAGGGCCCCCGTTCTTC. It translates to CASSTDFSGGPPFF.

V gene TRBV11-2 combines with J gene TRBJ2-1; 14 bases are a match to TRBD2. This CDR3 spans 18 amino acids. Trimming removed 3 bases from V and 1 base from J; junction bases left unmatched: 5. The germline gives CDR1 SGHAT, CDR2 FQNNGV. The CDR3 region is CASSLGLAGAGSYNEQFF. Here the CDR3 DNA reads TGTGCCAGCAGCTTGGGACTAGCGGGGGCAGGGTCCTACAATGAGCAGTTCTTC.

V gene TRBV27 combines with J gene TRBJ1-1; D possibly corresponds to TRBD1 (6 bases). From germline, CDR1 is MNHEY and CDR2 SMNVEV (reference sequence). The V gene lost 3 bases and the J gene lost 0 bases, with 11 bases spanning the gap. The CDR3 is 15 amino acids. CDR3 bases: TGTGCCAGCAGTTTTTTCGGACAGATGAACACTGAAGCTTTCTTT. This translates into CASSFFGQMNTEAFF.

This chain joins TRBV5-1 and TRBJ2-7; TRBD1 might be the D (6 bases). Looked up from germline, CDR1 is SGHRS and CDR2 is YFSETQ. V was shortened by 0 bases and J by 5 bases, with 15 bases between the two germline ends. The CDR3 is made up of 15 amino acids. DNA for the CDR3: TGCGCCAGCAGCTTGGCGCAGGGGCCAGGCAACGAGCAGTACTTC. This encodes CASSLAQGPGNEQYF.

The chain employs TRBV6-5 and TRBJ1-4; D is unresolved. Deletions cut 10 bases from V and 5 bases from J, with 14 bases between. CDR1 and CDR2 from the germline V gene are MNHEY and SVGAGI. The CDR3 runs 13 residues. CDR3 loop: CATALARNEKLFF. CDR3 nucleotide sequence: TGTGCCACCGCGTTGGCCAGGAATGAAAAACTGTTTTTT.

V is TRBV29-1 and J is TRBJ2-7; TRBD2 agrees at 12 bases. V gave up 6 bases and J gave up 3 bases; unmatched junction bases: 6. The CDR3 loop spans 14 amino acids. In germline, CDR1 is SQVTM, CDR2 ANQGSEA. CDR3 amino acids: CSVARTSGNYEQYF. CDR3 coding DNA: TGCAGCGTCGCTCGGACTAGCGGGAACTACGAGCAGTACTTC.